The present T cell receptor (beta chain) was sequenced within a study of T cell repertoires in cytomegalovirus infection. Study details: Recently described HLA-C-restricted plus well-studied HLA-B-restricted CMV epitopes were used. CMV infection and matching HLA type were both indicated by public TCR beta signatures. General study points: Carriage of CMV together with the relevant HLA was identifiable through cumulative public TCR beta family frequency. There were HLA-C-restricted CMV-specific TCR beta clonotypes dominating the ex vivo response.

Notes on this clonotype: Its antigen is as yet unknown.

The V gene's germline CDR1 is KGHSH and CDR2 LQKENI. V dropped 3 bases and J dropped 2 bases, with 11 bases sitting between them. The CDR3 is 14 residues long. TCRdb reanalysed the reads using MiXCR and keeps one entry per CDR3 protein. The sample contains about 570,000 distinct CDR3 sequences, around 40% of which appear only once. The clonotype comes from a human donor in good health (CMV status not recorded). Some clones in this sample may be carry-over from other donors' samples. The chain links TRBV18 to TRBJ2-7, with a weak D call TRBD2 (6 bases). Source: cultured PBMCs, taken from culture after CMV antigen stimulation. CDR3 nucleotide sequence: TGTGCCAGCTCACCCCCGGGAGTAGCCTACGAGCAGTACTTC. It codes for CASSPPGVAYEQYF.